The rows below give T cell receptor beta chains drawn from one sample of a study of T-cell reconstitution after alpha-beta-depleted transplantation in children. TCRdb re-analysed the PCR reads in MiXCR, keeping a single row per CDR3 protein. The table lists 230,000 or so distinct CDR3 sequences, more than 7.5% of them singletons. The specimen comprised PBMCs from the stem cell graft donor, sampled from the stem cell graft. These receptors originate from a human donor who donated a stem cell graft to a child with SCID. CDR3s include the opening cysteine and the closing phenylalanine or tryptophan. The D gene is left open where the match is weak. Expanded clones are given a class, and other clones once, few, many or no size at all.

v_call	clone_size	cdr3_length	d_call	j_call	cdr3_nt	cdr3_aa
TRBV12-3/TRBV12-4	many	13	-	TRBJ1-2	TGTGCCAGCAGTTTAGGACAGGTCTATGGCTACACCTTC	CASSLGQVYGYTF
TRBV7-2	-	15	-	TRBJ2-3	TGTGCCAGCAGCTCCGGGGGACCTTTGCGAAATACGCAGTATTTT	CASSSGGPLRNTQYF
TRBV3-1	many	14	-	TRBJ1-1	TGTGCCAGCAGCCCTAACAGAATTCGCACTGAAGCTTTCTTT	CASSPNRIRTEAFF
TRBV27	many	13	-	TRBJ2-7	TGTGCCAGCAGACTTCGACACGGCTACGAGCAGTACTTC	CASRLRHGYEQYF
TRBV7-6	many	14	-	TRBJ2-1	TGTGCCAGCAGCCCCCAAACAGGGAGCAATGAGCAGTTCTTC	CASSPQTGSNEQFF
TRBV20-1	many	14	-	TRBJ2-2	TGCAGTGCTAGAGCGGGCCACAAGGAGGGGGAGCTGTTTTTT	CSARAGHKEGELFF
TRBV10-3	many	14	TRBD1	TRBJ1-1	TGTGCCATCACTAGTGGACAGGGAGGCACTGAAGCTTTCTTT	CAITSGQGGTEAFF
TRBV20-1	many	17	TRBD1	TRBJ2-3	TGCAGTGCTAGAGACCTAGACCGGGACAGGGGGACAGATACGCAGTATTTT	CSARDLDRDRGTDTQYF
TRBV6-2/TRBV6-3	many	16	-	TRBJ2-7	TGTGCCAGCAGTTTTTCATGGACAGCCGCCGGGTACGAGCAGTACTTC	CASSFSWTAAGYEQYF
TRBV25-1	many	13	-	TRBJ1-2	TGCGCCAGCAGTGAGTCTGGGGGCTATGGCTACACCTTC	CASSESGGYGYTF
TRBV5-1	many	15	-	TRBJ1-1	TGCGCCAGCAGCTTGCAGACAGACTTAAACACTGAAGCTTTCTTT	CASSLQTDLNTEAFF
TRBV3-1	-	14	TRBD1	TRBJ1-1	TGTGCCAGCAGCCATAGGGGGCGATGGACTGAAGCTTTCTTT	CASSHRGRWTEAFF
TRBV2	-	15	TRBD1	TRBJ1-4	TGTGCCAGCAGTGAAAGGGGGCCTCTAGGGGCGGAACTGTTTTTT	CASSERGPLGAELFF
TRBV7-2	-	15	-	TRBJ2-5	TGTGCCAGCAGCTTTTTGGCGGGGGCGCAAGAGACCCAGTACTTC	CASSFLAGAQETQYF
TRBV19	-	13	-	TRBJ1-2	TGTGCCAGTAGTGTCGGGACGGACTATGGCTACACCTTC	CASSVGTDYGYTF
TRBV5-1	many	14	-	TRBJ1-1	TGCGCCAGCAGCGTGGACGGCCCGAACACTGAAGCTTTCTTT	CASSVDGPNTEAFF
TRBV5-1	many	15	-	TRBJ2-3	TGCGCCAGCAGCTTGTGGTTCGGGGGTTCAGATACGCAGTATTTT	CASSLWFGGSDTQYF
TRBV30	many	12	-	TRBJ2-1	TGTGCCTGGAGTCAGGGCTACAATGAGCAGTTCTTC	CAWSQGYNEQFF
TRBV20-1	many	13	-	TRBJ1-2	TGCAGTGCCAGGACCTCTCCGAGGGAGGGCTACACCTTC	CSARTSPREGYTF
TRBV11-1	-	18	-	TRBJ2-3	TGTGCCAGCAGCGCCGACTGGTCGGGAACGCGACCCACAGATACGCAGTATTTT	CASSADWSGTRPTDTQYF
TRBV12-3/TRBV12-4	many	16	-	TRBJ1-3	TGTGCCAGCAGACACGACCGAACCGGTCGGGGAAACACCATATATTTT	CASRHDRTGRGNTIYF
TRBV5-1	many	14	-	TRBJ2-7	TGCGCCAGCAGCCTGCGGGACAACTCCTACGAGCAGTACTTC	CASSLRDNSYEQYF
TRBV7-9	few	17	-	TRBJ2-2	TGTGCCAGCAGCTCAACCGGGCTACCGAATAATTCCCGGGAGCTGTTTTTT	CASSSTGLPNNSRELFF
TRBV7-3	-	14	-	TRBJ2-2	TGTGCCAGCAGCCCCAGGGGAGACACCGGGGAGCTGTTTTTT	CASSPRGDTGELFF
TRBV11-2	many	15	-	TRBJ2-7	TGTGCCAGCAGCTTAAGGTCAGGGAACTCCTACGAGCAGTACTTC	CASSLRSGNSYEQYF
TRBV11-2	many	15	TRBD2	TRBJ2-3	TGTGCCAGCAGCTCGAAACTAGCGGGGGTTGCTACGCAGTATTTT	CASSSKLAGVATQYF
TRBV2	many	15	TRBD1	TRBJ2-3	TGTGCCAGCAGTTTCCGGACAGGGGGCACAGATACGCAGTATTTT	CASSFRTGGTDTQYF
TRBV29-1	many	13	-	TRBJ1-2	TGCAGCGTTGAAGACGGAAGATGGTATGGCTACACCTTC	CSVEDGRWYGYTF
TRBV6-5	many	16	-	TRBJ1-5	TGTGCCAGCAGTCCCAGGGCGACGCTTAGCAATCAGCCCCAGCATTTT	CASSPRATLSNQPQHF